The 5 T cell receptor beta chains below were found in one sample sequenced in a study of T cell responses to AZD1222 COVID-19 vaccine. The data were produced by immunoSEQ multiplex PCR, yet TCRdb's version contains in-frame clones alone and is incomplete. Of 70,000 or so clones listed, roughly 88% are singletons. Material: peripheral blood, obtained on day 0 of AZD1222 vaccination. The receptor source for this set is an adult in good health.

The chain recombines TRBV7-3 with TRBJ2-3; 12 bases line up with TRBD2. Trimming at V came to 5 bases and at J to 4 bases, leaving 16 bases not matched to a gene. The length of the CDR3 is 19 residues. The germline V gene encodes CDR1 SGHTA and CDR2 FQGTGA. The CDR3 DNA follows: TGTGCCAGCAGCCCCTTCCTAGCGGGAGGGCCTTGGCGCCCAGATACGCAGTATTTT. Translated, it gives CASSPFLAGGPWRPDTQYF.

This clone was seen a single time. The rearrangement uses TRBV27 and TRBJ2-7, with TRBD2 matching over 8 bases. Germline loops: CDR1 MNHEY, CDR2 SMNVEV (reference sequence). V was clipped by 0 bases and J by 5 bases; unmatched bases: 6. The CDR3 has 15 residues. The CDR3 region has the DNA TGTGCCAGCAGTTTATCGACGGGAGGGGGGAACGAGCAGTACTTC. This codes for CASSLSTGGGNEQYF.

This CDR3 is CASSIGWGVSQPQHF. CDR3 DNA: TGTGCCAGTAGTATAGGTTGGGGGGTGAGTCAGCCCCAGCATTTT. This chain uses TRBV19 with TRBJ1-5; D perhaps matches TRBD1 (5 bases). Looked up from germline, CDR1 is LNHDA and CDR2 is SQIVND (reference sequence). The V end was cut by 1 base, the J end by 6 bases, with 13 bases between. The CDR3 spans 15 residues. The whole variable domain, filled in from reference TRBV19 and TRBJ1-5, reads DGGITQSPKYLFRKEGQNVTLSCEQNLNHDAMYWYRQDPGQGLRLIYYSQIVNDFQKGDIAEGYSVSREKKESFPLTVTSAQKNPTAFYLCASSIGWGVSQPQHFGDGTRLSIL.

The J gene is TRBJ2-4, the V gene TRBV11-3; D call uncertain. Per the germline V gene, CDR1 is SGHNT and CDR2 is YENEEA. The CDR3 is 17 residues long. The V end lost 0 bases, the J end lost 0 bases, and 12 bases lay between the germline ends. CDR3 in amino acids: CASSLDSAIPAKNIQYF. The CDR3 DNA reads TGTGCCAGCAGCTTAGATTCGGCGATTCCAGCCAAAAACATTCAGTACTTC. Based on the CDR3 plus reference TRBV11-3 and TRBJ2-4, the full variable domain is EAGVVQSPRYKIIEKKQPVAFWCNPISGHNTLYWYLQNLGQGPELLIRYENEEAVDDSQLPKDRFSAERLKGVDSTLKIQPAELGDSAVYLCASSLDSAIPAKNIQYFGAGTRLSVL.

With regard to this clone: This sequence may be a read error, since a much larger clone differs from it by one base. The CDR3 nucleotides are TGTGCCAGCAGCCCGAACACCGGGGAGCTGTTTTTT. Encoded protein: CASSPNTGELFF. The chain is built from TRBV11-2 and TRBJ2-2, with no clear D. CDR3 size: 12 residues. The germline gives CDR1 SGHAT, CDR2 FQNNGV. Trimming cost V 5 bases and J 0 bases, with 1 base left between them.